This T cell receptor beta chain was sequenced during a study of blood T cell repertoires in COVID-19. Whole-study context: Some COVID-19 samples were acute and others convalescent; all came from the United States, Italy and Spain.

Study processing details: Reference gene primer amplification gave estimated nucleated cell counts. Measured with immunoSEQ multiplex PCR; TCRdb has only the in-frame clones, and not every one. V and J calls plus clone size are reproduced from that table; the DNA served to infer D and trimming. The table has approximately 490,000 clones, 88% seen once. This CDR3 is built from 15 residues. Germline-derived CDR1 and CDR2 are SGHNT and YYREEE (reference sequence). V lost 4 bases to trimming and J lost 5 bases; unmatched junction nucleotides: 9. The cohort comprised adults aged roughly 18 to 95 years residing in under 30 US areas. In Cohort 3, a recovered donor had either two negative PCRs, clearance, or symptom resolution.

This clonotype originated in a woman aged 55-69 years who had recovered from COVID-19. Sample: PBMCs or T cells enriched from blood (not recorded which). The chain links TRBV5-4 to TRBJ2-7; 10 bases are shared with TRBD2. The CDR3 region is CASSLERGGQDEQYF. The CDR3 bases are TGTGCCAGCAGCCTAGAGCGGGGGGGCCAGGACGAGCAGTACTTC.